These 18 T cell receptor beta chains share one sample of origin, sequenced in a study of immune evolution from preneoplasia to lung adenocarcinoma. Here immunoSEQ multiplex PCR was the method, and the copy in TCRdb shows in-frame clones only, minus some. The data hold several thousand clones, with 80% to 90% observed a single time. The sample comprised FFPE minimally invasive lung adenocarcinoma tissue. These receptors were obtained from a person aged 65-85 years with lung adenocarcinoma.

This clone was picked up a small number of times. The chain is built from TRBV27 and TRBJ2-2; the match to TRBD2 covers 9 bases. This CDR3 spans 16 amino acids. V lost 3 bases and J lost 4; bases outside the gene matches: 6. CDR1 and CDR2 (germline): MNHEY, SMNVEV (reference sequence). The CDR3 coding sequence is TGTGCCAGCAGTTTGGTGCGGGGGGGTAGCACCGGGGAGCTGTTTTTT. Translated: CASSLVRGGSTGELFF.

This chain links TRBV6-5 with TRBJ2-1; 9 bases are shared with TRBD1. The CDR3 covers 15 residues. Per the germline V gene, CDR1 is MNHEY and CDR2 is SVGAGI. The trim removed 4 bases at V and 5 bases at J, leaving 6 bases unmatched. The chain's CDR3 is CASSSAGTGNNEQFF. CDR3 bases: TGTGCCAGCAGTTCAGCCGGGACAGGGAACAATGAGCAGTTCTTC.

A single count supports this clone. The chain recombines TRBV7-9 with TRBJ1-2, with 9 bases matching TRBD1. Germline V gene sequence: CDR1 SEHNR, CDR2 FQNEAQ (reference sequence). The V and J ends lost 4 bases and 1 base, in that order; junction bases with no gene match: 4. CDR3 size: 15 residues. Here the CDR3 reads CASSSGQGLNYGYTF. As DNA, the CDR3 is TGTGCCAGCAGCTCGGGACAGGGACTTAACTATGGCTACACCTTC. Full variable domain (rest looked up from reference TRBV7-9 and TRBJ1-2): DTGVSQNPRHKITKRGQNVTFRCDPISEHNRLYWYRQTLGQGPEFLTYFQNEAQLEKSRLLSDRFSAERPKGSFSTLEIQRTEQGDSAMYLCASSSGQGLNYGYTFGSGTRLTVV.

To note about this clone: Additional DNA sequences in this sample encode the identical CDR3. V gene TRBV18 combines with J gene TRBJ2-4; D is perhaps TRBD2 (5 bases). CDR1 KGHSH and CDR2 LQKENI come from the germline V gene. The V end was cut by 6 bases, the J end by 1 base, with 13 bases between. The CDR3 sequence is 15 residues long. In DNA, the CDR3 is TGTGCCAGCTCCTTCGGGGTAGCTGCCAAAAACATTCAGTACTTC. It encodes CASSFGVAAKNIQYF.

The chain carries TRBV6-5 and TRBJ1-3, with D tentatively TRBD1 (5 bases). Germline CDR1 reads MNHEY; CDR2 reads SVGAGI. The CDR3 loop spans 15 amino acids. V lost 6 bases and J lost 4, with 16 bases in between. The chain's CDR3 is CASSPGGGRGNTIYF. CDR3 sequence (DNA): TGTGCCAGCAGCCCGGGGGGGGGACGAGGAAACACCATATATTTT.

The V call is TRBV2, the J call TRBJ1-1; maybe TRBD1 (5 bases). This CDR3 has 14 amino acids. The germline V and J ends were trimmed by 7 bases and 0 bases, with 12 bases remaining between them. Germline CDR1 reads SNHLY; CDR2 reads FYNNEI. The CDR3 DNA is TGTGCCAGCACCCGAGGAGGGGTGAACACTGAAGCTTTCTTT. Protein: CASTRGGVNTEAFF.

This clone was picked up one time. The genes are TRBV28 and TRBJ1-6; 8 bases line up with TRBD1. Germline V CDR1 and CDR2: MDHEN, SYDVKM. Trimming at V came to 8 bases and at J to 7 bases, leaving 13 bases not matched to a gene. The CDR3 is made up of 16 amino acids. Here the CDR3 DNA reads TGTGCCAGCCAAAGGGGTGACAGGGGTTACAATTCACCCCTCCACTTT. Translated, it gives CASQRGDRGYNSPLHF. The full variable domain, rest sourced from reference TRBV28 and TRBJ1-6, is DVKVTQSSRYLVKRTGEKVFLECVQDMDHENMFWYRQDPGLGLRLIYFSYDVKMKEKGDIPEGYSVSREKKERFSLILESASTNQTSMYLCASQRGDRGYNSPLHFGNGTRLTVT.

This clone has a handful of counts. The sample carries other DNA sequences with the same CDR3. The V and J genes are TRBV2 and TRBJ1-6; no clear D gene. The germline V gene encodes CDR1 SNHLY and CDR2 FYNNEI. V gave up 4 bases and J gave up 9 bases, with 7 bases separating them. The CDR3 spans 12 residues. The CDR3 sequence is CASSGRSSPLHF. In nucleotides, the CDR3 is TGTGCCAGCAGTGGGAGAAGTTCACCCCTCCACTTT.

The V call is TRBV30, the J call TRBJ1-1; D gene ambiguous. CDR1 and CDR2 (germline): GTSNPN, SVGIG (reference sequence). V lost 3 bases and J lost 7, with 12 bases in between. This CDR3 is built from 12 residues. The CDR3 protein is CAWSLPGGEAFF. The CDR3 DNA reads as TGTGCCTGGAGCCTGCCGGGAGGTGAAGCTTTCTTT.

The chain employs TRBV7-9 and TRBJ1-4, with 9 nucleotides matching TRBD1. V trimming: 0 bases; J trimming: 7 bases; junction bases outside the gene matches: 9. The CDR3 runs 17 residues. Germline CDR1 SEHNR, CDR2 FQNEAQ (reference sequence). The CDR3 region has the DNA TGTGCCAGCAGCTTAGCCTTGGGACAGGGAAAAGGTGAAAAACTGTTTTTT. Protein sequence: CASSLALGQGKGEKLFF.

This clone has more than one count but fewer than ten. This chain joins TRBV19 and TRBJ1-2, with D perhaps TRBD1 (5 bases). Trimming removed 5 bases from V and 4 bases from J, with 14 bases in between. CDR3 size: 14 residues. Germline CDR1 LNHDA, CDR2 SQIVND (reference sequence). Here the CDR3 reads CASSPTAGGYGYTF. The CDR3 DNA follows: TGTGCCAGTAGTCCCACGGCGGGGGGCTATGGCTACACCTTC.

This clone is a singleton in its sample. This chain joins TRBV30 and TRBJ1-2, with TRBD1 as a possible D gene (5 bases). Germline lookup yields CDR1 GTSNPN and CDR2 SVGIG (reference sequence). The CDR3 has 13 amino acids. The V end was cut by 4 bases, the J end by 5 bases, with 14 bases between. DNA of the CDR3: TGTGCCTGGACCTCTACATCAGGGTATGGCTACACCTTC. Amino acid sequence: CAWTSTSGYGYTF.

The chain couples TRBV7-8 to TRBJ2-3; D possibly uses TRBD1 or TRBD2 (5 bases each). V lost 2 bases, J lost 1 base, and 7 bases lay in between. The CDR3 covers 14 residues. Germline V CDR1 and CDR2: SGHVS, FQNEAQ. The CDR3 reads CASSLQGGTDTQYF. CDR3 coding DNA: TGTGCCAGCAGCTTACAGGGAGGCACAGATACGCAGTATTTT.

CDR3 sequence (DNA): TGTGCCAGCAGCTTGGGCGGAGGGGAACCCCTGGGGATCGGCTACACCTTC. Translated, it gives CASSLGGGEPLGIGYTF. J is TRBJ1-2 and V is TRBV5-4; TRBD1 might be the D (5 bases). Germline V gives CDR1 SGHNT, CDR2 YYREEE (reference sequence). Trimming removed 0 bases at V and 8 bases at J, with 23 bases between. This CDR3 is built from 17 residues.

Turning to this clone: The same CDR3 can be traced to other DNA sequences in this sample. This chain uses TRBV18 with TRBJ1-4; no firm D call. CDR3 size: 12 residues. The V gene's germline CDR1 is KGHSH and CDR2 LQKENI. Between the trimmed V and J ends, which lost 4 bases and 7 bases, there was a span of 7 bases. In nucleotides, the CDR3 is TGTGCCAGCTCACGTGACACTGAAAAACTGTTTTTT. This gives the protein CASSRDTEKLFF. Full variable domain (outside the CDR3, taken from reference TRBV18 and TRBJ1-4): NAGVMQNPRHLVRRRGQEARLRCSPMKGHSHVYWYRQLPEEGLKFMVYLQKENIIDESGMPKERFSAEFPKEGPSILRIQQVVRGDSAAYFCASSRDTEKLFFGSGTQLSVL.

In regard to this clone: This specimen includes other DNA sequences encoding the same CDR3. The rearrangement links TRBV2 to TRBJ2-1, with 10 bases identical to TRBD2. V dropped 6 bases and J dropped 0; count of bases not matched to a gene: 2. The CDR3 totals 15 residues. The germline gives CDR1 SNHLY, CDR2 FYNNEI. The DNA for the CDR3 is TGTGCCAGCAGCTCTAGCGGGGGCTCCTACAATGAGCAGTTCTTC. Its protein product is CASSSSGGSYNEQFF.

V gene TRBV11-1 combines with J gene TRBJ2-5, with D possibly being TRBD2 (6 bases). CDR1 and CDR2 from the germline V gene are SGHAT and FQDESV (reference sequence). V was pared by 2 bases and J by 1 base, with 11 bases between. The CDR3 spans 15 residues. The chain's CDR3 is CASSLRDGGQETQYF. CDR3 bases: TGTGCCAGCAGCTTAAGAGACGGGGGCCAAGAGACCCAGTACTTC.

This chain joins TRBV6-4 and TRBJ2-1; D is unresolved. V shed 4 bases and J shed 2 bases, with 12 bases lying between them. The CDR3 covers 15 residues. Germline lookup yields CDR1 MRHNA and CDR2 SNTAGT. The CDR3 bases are TGTGCCAGCAGTGTGGGTGACGCCCCCTACAATGAGCAGTTCTTC. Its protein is CASSVGDAPYNEQFF.